This T cell receptor beta chain was found in a study of blood T cells in healthy people across ages. Study-wide points: Strong correlation was found linking TCR beta diversity to naive T cell percentage.

Each donor supplied about 9.6 milliliters of peripheral blood. Researchers isolated at least 6 million PBMCs per sample. The CDR3 loop spans 15 amino acids. V was pared by 4 bases and J by 8 bases, with 20 bases between. Per germline, CDR1 SGHRS and CDR2 YFSETQ. As concerns this clonotype: Its target is not known.

Combining a sample-barcoded 5' primer with a J-beta primer mix, a second PCR ran for roughly 7 to 11 cycles. TCRdb re-derived calls from the 5' RACE reads in MiXCR, one entry per CDR3 protein. This sample carries about 1.6 million distinct CDR3 sequences, 30% to 35% of them seen once, and the ten largest clones take about 10%. This receptor was obtained from a young woman in good health. The chain employs TRBV5-1 and TRBJ2-3; a weak D match, TRBD2 (7 bases). Sequenced input: blood. CDR3 in DNA: TGCGCCAGCAGCGCGGGAAGGGGGGGCTCCCTTACGCAGTATTTT. It encodes CASSAGRGGSLTQYF.